These 12 T cell receptor beta chains came from one sample sequenced in a study of T-cell reconstitution after alpha-beta-depleted transplantation in children (dated by TCRdb to 2016 to 2017). Libraries were constructed by PCR. The sequencer was an Illumina HiSeq 2500. TCR libraries were prepared with molecular barcoding, using unique molecular identifiers to normalize TCRbeta repertoire quantification. TCRdb reran the public reads through fastp at Q25 and MiXCR, keeping productive beta chains. Here each entry gathers all rows of one CDR3 protein and keeps the most common genes and DNA. Here the sample has about 870,000 distinct CDR3 sequences; less than 20% occur a single time. The ten largest clonotypes hold just under 5% of the sample. The sample's treatment or condition, from its label and the paper: allogeneic hematopoietic cell transplantation with graft depleted of TCRalphabeta T cells and CD19 B cells.

This specimen consisted of PBMCs, mostly from graft donor cells, obtained 360 days after TCRalphabeta/CD19-depleted stem cell transplant. These receptors were obtained from a male patient younger than 18 who had a stem cell transplant for acute lymphoblastic leukemia, so the T cells may come from the graft donor.

This clonotype has just a few counts. The rearrangement uses TRBV23-1 and TRBJ1-1; D remains unclear. TRBV23-1 qualifies as an ORF whose function is uncertain. Trimming removed 1 base at V and 4 bases at J, with 13 bases between. The CDR3 loop spans 15 amino acids. In DNA, the CDR3 is TGCGCCAGCAGTCAATTCGGGGAATTGGGCACTGAAGCTTTCTTT. Its protein product is CASSQFGELGTEAFF.

The chain combines TRBV3-1 with TRBJ1-5, with no clear D. Trimming shortened V by 0 bases and J by 0 bases, and 6 bases separated the two germline ends. The CDR3 is 15 residues long. From germline, CDR1 is LGHDT and CDR2 YNNKEL (reference sequence). The CDR3 nucleotides are TGTGCCAGCAGCCAAGACGGATTTAGCAATCAGCCCCAGCATTTT. Its protein is CASSQDGFSNQPQHF.

This clonotype was picked up many times. The chain uses TRBV7-2 and TRBJ2-4; 10 bases match TRBD1. The CDR3 is made up of 16 amino acids. Germline V gene data show CDR1 as SGHTA and CDR2 as FQGNSA. The V gene end was trimmed by 5 bases and the J gene end by 5 bases; junction bases not matched to a gene: 9. This chain's CDR3 is CASSQAGTGVQNIQYF. DNA of the CDR3: TGTGCCAGCAGCCAGGCGGGGACAGGGGTCCAAAACATTCAGTACTTC. Complete variable domain (other parts from reference TRBV7-2 and TRBJ2-4): GAGVSQSPSNKVTEKGKDVELRCDPISGHTALYWYRQSLGQGLEFLIYFQGNSAPDKSGLPSDRFSAERTGGSVSTLTIQRTQQEDSAVYLCASSQAGTGVQNIQYFGAGTRLSVL.

In the case of this clonotype: A read error is possible here, since a much larger clone lies one base away. The chain uses TRBV13 and TRBJ2-5; no firm D call. Trimming removed 1 base from V and 5 bases from J, with 8 bases in between. Germline V CDR1 and CDR2: PRHDT, FYEKMQ (reference sequence). This CDR3 region has 13 residues. The CDR3 protein is CASSLEHGETQYF. Here the CDR3 DNA reads TGTGCCAGCAGCTTAGAACACGGGGAGACCCAGTACTTC.

This clonotype has just a few counts. Germline is not matched at one junction end, which may reflect a read error. V and J are TRBV5-1 and TRBJ2-7; TRBD2 matches 10 bases. This CDR3 region has 13 residues. In germline, CDR1 is SGHRS, CDR2 YFSETQ. The CDR3 DNA follows: TGCGCCAGCAGCTTGCTACAGGGGACTAGCGCCAACTTC. This sequence encodes CASSLLQGTSANF.

The chain uses TRBV11-2 and TRBJ1-1; D unclear. The CDR3 covers 12 residues. From germline, CDR1 is SGHAT and CDR2 FQNNGV. Between the trimmed V and J ends, which lost 3 bases and 6 bases, there was a span of 8 bases. CDR3 in amino acids: CASSFIVPEAFF. The CDR3 DNA reads as TGTGCCAGCAGCTTCATCGTCCCTGAAGCTTTCTTT.

The chain links TRBV11-3 to TRBJ2-7; D not resolved. V was cut by 2 bases and J by 5 bases, with 10 bases left in between. This CDR3 has 13 residues. Germline values: CDR1 SGHNT, CDR2 YENEEA. The CDR3 here is CASSLQVWDEQYF. DNA for the CDR3: TGTGCCAGCAGCTTACAGGTCTGGGACGAGCAGTACTTC.

This clonotype was detected only a few times. The chain is built from TRBV5-1 and TRBJ1-2, with D unresolved. The CDR3 is 15 amino acids. Per germline, CDR1 SGHRS and CDR2 YFSETQ. V was trimmed by 0 bases and J by 4 bases, leaving 13 bases between them. CDR3 region: CASSLENNGRYGYTF. The CDR3 DNA sequence: TGCGCCAGCAGCTTGGAAAACAACGGCCGCTATGGCTACACCTTC.

The chain couples TRBV3-1 to TRBJ2-5; TRBD1 might be the D (5 bases). Germline V gene sequence: CDR1 LGHDT, CDR2 YNNKEL (reference sequence). The ends were cut back, 1 base at V and 2 bases at J, with 20 bases in the middle. The CDR3 spans 18 residues. CDR3: CASSQVRAAGVKQETQYF. DNA of the CDR3: TGTGCCAGCAGCCAAGTCAGGGCCGCTGGTGTTAAGCAAGAGACCCAGTACTTC.

A few counts support this clonotype. V usage is TRBV12-3 or TRBV12-4 and J usage is TRBJ2-7; weak D call: TRBD2 (5 bases). V lost 1 base to trimming and J lost 9 bases, with 16 bases between them. The CDR3 runs 14 residues. Here the CDR3 reads CASSLGGPSRGQYF. The CDR3 nucleotides are TGTGCCAGCAGTTTAGGCGGACCGAGTCGGGGGCAGTACTTC.

J is TRBJ1-6 and V is TRBV20-1; maybe TRBD1 (6 bases). The V gene lost 6 bases and the J gene lost 8 bases, with 26 bases spanning the gap. Germline V gives CDR1 DFQATT, CDR2 SNEGSKA (reference sequence). The CDR3 consists of 17 residues. The CDR3 spells CSAPTEGGHLQDSPLHF. CDR3 DNA: TGCAGTGCCCCTACCGAGGGGGGACATCTTCAGGATTCACCCCTCCACTTT.

This clonotype showed up just a few times. V usage is TRBV5-1 and J usage is TRBJ2-7; D is uncertain. Germline V lookup: CDR1 SGHRS, CDR2 YFSETQ. The CDR3 loop spans 16 amino acids. V was clipped by 4 bases and J by 3 bases, with 20 bases between them. The CDR3 DNA reads as TGCGCCAGCAGCCTCCCATCAGTCGCACCGGACTACGAGCAGTACTTC. It encodes CASSLPSVAPDYEQYF.